This T cell receptor (beta chain) was sequenced for a study of shared clonotypes between healthy human individuals. The study's findings and limits: Compared with memory subsets, naive subsets generally had larger estimated richness. All-four-donor shared clonotypes had higher generation probabilities than non-shared clonotypes did.

As for this clone: As yet, its antigen is unknown.

CDR1 and CDR2 (germline): ENHRY, SYGVKD. Trimming removed 6 bases from V and 3 bases from J, with 17 bases in between. The length of the CDR3 is 15 residues. DNA at around 210 ng, around 30,000 T cell genomes, went into sorted-subset replicate PCRs. Sequencing was performed with immunoSEQ multiplex PCR; in TCRdb, only in-frame clones are kept and a portion is missing. The sample has over a million clones, approximately 80% seen once. This clonotype was obtained from a man aged 18 to 30 in good health. Some clones in this sample may be carry-over from other donors' samples. Sample: memory CD4+ T cells from PBMCs. Subset in this sample: CD45RA-negative fraction. The chain uses TRBV10-3 and TRBJ1-2; possibly TRBD1 for D (6 bases). In DNA, the CDR3 is TGTGCCATCAGCGACCGAGAGGGGGACGACTATGGCTACACCTTC. This sequence encodes CAISDREGDDYGYTF.